This TCR beta chain derives from a study of blood T cell repertoires in COVID-19. Study-wide background: From T cells, B-cell-depleted T cells, or PBMCs came the material, which was cDNA or gDNA.

Clones were read by immunoSEQ multiplex PCR, and TCRdb kept only the in-frame ones, dropping some. The table has approximately 35,000 clones, approximately 80% seen once. Between the trimmed V and J ends, which lost 0 bases and 5 bases, there was a span of 7 bases. The CDR3 has 13 residues. Per germline, CDR1 MNHEY and CDR2 SVGAGI. What was sequenced was peripheral blood. The genes are TRBV6-5 and TRBJ2-5; D is undetermined. The TCR was taken from a man older than 75 with acute or convalescent COVID-19. Here the CDR3 reads CASSYSIRETQYF. The CDR3 DNA is TGTGCCAGCAGTTACTCGATCCGGGAGACCCAGTACTTC.